The rows below give T cell receptor beta chains drawn from one sample of a study of tumor-infiltrating lymphocytes in glioblastoma multiforme. Using its own MiXCR run on the multiplex PCR reads, TCRdb lists one record per CDR3 protein. Of 15,000 to 25,000 distinct CDR3 sequences in the sample, around 72% were seen once. The sample was peripheral blood. Receptors originate from a male donor with glioblastoma. The CDR3 runs from the conserved cysteine through the conserved F or W. The D gene is left open where the match is weak. The listing skips clone size in some rows; elsewhere it reads once, few, many or a size class.

d_gene: .; j_gene: TRBJ2-5; v_gene: TRBV4-1; abundance: many; CDR3nt: TGCGCCAGCAGCCCTACCCCGGGACGAGAGCAAGAGACCCAGTACTTC; CDR3aa: CASSPTPGREQETQYF
d_gene: TRBD2; j_gene: TRBJ2-1; v_gene: TRBV20-1; abundance: medium-sized; CDR3nt: TGCAGTGCACTAGCGGGAGTGTCTGAGCAGTTCTTC; CDR3aa: CSALAGVSEQFF
d_gene: TRBD2; j_gene: TRBJ2-3; v_gene: TRBV5-4; abundance: .; CDR3nt: TGTGCCAGCAGCTTCTTACTAGCGGGAGGGCGGGCAGATACGCGGTATTTT; CDR3aa: CASSFLLAGGRADTRYF
d_gene: .; j_gene: TRBJ1-6; v_gene: TRBV29-1; abundance: once; CDR3nt: TGCAGCGTTGAAGATCCACCGGCACCCCTCCACTTT; CDR3aa: CSVEDPPAPLHF
d_gene: .; j_gene: TRBJ2-5; v_gene: TRBV20-1; abundance: .; CDR3nt: TGCAGTGCTGGTAGGACCCTCGGGACCCAGTACTTC; CDR3aa: CSAGRTLGTQYF
d_gene: TRBD2; j_gene: TRBJ2-7; v_gene: TRBV29-1; abundance: many; CDR3nt: TGCAGCTTCACGGGGGGAAACGAGCAGTACTTC; CDR3aa: CSFTGGNEQYF
d_gene: .; j_gene: TRBJ2-3; v_gene: TRBV11-3; abundance: once; CDR3nt: TGTGCCAGCAGCTTAGGAGGCCACCGGAGCACAGATACGCATTATTTT; CDR3aa: CASSLGGHRSTDTHYF
d_gene: TRBD1; j_gene: TRBJ2-1; v_gene: TRBV11-2; abundance: .; CDR3nt: TGTGCCAGCAGCTTTGACCAGGGACAGTACCAAGAGAAACAGTTCTTC; CDR3aa: CASSFDQGQYQEKQFF
d_gene: TRBD1; j_gene: TRBJ1-5; v_gene: TRBV11-2; abundance: large; CDR3nt: TGTGCCAGCAGCTTGACAGGGGGTCAGCCCCAGCATTTT; CDR3aa: CASSLTGGQPQHF
d_gene: .; j_gene: TRBJ2-2; v_gene: TRBV11-2; abundance: medium-sized; CDR3nt: TGTGCCAGCAGCCATTATGTTGGGGGACGGAACACCGGGGAGCTGTTTTTT; CDR3aa: CASSHYVGGRNTGELFF
d_gene: .; j_gene: TRBJ1-4; v_gene: TRBV29-1; abundance: many; CDR3nt: TGCAGCGCCTCCCTACAGGGTCGGTTTGAAAAACTGTTTTTT; CDR3aa: CSASLQGRFEKLFF
d_gene: .; j_gene: TRBJ2-1; v_gene: TRBV7-9; abundance: many; CDR3nt: TGTGCCAGCAGCTTAGGGGGTGAGCAGTTCTTC; CDR3aa: CASSLGGEQFF
d_gene: .; j_gene: TRBJ2-1; v_gene: TRBV11-3; abundance: .; CDR3nt: TGTGCCAGCAGCCTCCGGACCTACAATGGGCAGTTCTTC; CDR3aa: CASSLRTYNGQFF
d_gene: .; j_gene: TRBJ2-2; v_gene: TRBV11-2; abundance: .; CDR3nt: TGTGCCAGCAGCCTGAGTCAAACCACCGGGGACCTGTTTTTT; CDR3aa: CASSLSQTTGDLFF
d_gene: .; j_gene: TRBJ1-1; v_gene: TRBV29-1; abundance: few; CDR3nt: TGCAGCGTTGAGTTATCGGGAGGTGGGGCTTTCTTT; CDR3aa: CSVELSGGGAFF
d_gene: .; j_gene: TRBJ2-1; v_gene: TRBV29-1; abundance: few; CDR3nt: TGCAGCGTTGAACCCCCTTCTAGGAGCTCCTACAATGAGCAGTTCTTC; CDR3aa: CSVEPPSRSSYNEQFF
d_gene: .; j_gene: TRBJ2-7; v_gene: TRBV28; abundance: many; CDR3nt: TGTGCCAGCAGAAGTTTAGCCGGAACTCAGGGGTACGAGCAGTACTTC; CDR3aa: CASRSLAGTQGYEQYF
d_gene: .; j_gene: TRBJ2-7; v_gene: TRBV5-1; abundance: few; CDR3nt: TGCGCCAGCAGCGCAAATAGCGCCCTCTCCTACGAGCAGTACTTC; CDR3aa: CASSANSALSYEQYF
d_gene: TRBD2; j_gene: TRBJ2-3; v_gene: TRBV6-2/TRBV6-3; abundance: .; CDR3nt: TGTGCCAGCAGTTCCGGGACTAGCGGGAGGGCAGATACGCAGTATTTT; CDR3aa: CASSSGTSGRADTQYF
d_gene: .; j_gene: TRBJ2-7; v_gene: TRBV6-5; abundance: .; CDR3nt: TGTGCCAGCGGTCACACGGGAGTTCGGTACGAGCAGTACTTC; CDR3aa: CASGHTGVRYEQYF
d_gene: TRBD1; j_gene: TRBJ1-1; v_gene: TRBV10-2; abundance: many; CDR3nt: TGCGCCAGCAGTGAGTGGGGACAGGGAGGAAACACTGAAGCTTTCTTT; CDR3aa: CASSEWGQGGNTEAFF
d_gene: .; j_gene: TRBJ2-3; v_gene: TRBV5-5; abundance: .; CDR3nt: TGTGCCAGCTGCTCCCGACACGGCGATAGCCGAGATACGCAGTATTTT; CDR3aa: CASCSRHGDSRDTQYF
d_gene: TRBD1; j_gene: TRBJ1-2; v_gene: TRBV29-1; abundance: .; CDR3nt: TGCAGCGTCGCGGGACAGGGGGACTACGGCTACACCTTC; CDR3aa: CSVAGQGDYGYTF
d_gene: .; j_gene: TRBJ2-1; v_gene: TRBV6-1; abundance: few; CDR3nt: TGTGCCAGCAGTGAGGCGGGGACGGGCAATGAGCAGTTCTTC; CDR3aa: CASSEAGTGNEQFF
d_gene: TRBD2; j_gene: TRBJ2-4; v_gene: TRBV11-1; abundance: .; CDR3nt: TGTGCCAACATTCATAGCGGGGGAGGGGACATTCAATACTTC; CDR3aa: CANIHSGGGDIQYF
d_gene: .; j_gene: TRBJ2-3; v_gene: TRBV28; abundance: many; CDR3nt: TGTGCCAGCAGTTTCGCAGGGTTTCGTGCAGATACGCAGTATTTT; CDR3aa: CASSFAGFRADTQYF
d_gene: TRBD1; j_gene: TRBJ1-2; v_gene: TRBV6-5; abundance: .; CDR3nt: TGTGCCAGTAGTTATTTTGGGGGACAGGGGTATGACTACACCTTC; CDR3aa: CASSYFGGQGYDYTF
d_gene: .; j_gene: TRBJ1-5; v_gene: TRBV27; abundance: few; CDR3nt: TGTGCCAGCAGCAAGATTAATCAGCCCCAGCATTTT; CDR3aa: CASSKINQPQHF
d_gene: .; j_gene: TRBJ2-7; v_gene: TRBV11-2; abundance: .; CDR3nt: TGTGCCAGCAGCTTAAGGGCCACTGGCGGTCTACAACCAGGCGGGGAGTACTTC; CDR3aa: CASSLRATGGLQPGGEYF
d_gene: .; j_gene: TRBJ2-1; v_gene: TRBV20-1; abundance: .; CDR3nt: TGCAGTGCTAGATGGTGGGCCTACAATGAGCAGTTCTTC; CDR3aa: CSARWWAYNEQFF
d_gene: TRBD2; j_gene: TRBJ2-1; v_gene: TRBV11-2; abundance: .; CDR3nt: TGTGCCAGCAGCTTAGGCGGGGGGGCCGGCAATGAGCAGTTCTTC; CDR3aa: CASSLGGGAGNEQFF
d_gene: .; j_gene: TRBJ2-7; v_gene: TRBV28; abundance: many; CDR3nt: TGTGCCAGCAGTTCGAGGGCCCGCTACGAGCAGTACTTC; CDR3aa: CASSSRARYEQYF
d_gene: .; j_gene: TRBJ2-7; v_gene: TRBV11-2; abundance: .; CDR3nt: TGTGCCAGCAGCCTGAGGTCGGAGCGAACCTACGAGAAGTACTTC; CDR3aa: CASSLRSERTYEKYF
d_gene: TRBD2; j_gene: TRBJ2-7; v_gene: TRBV11-2; abundance: .; CDR3nt: TGTGCCAGCAGCCCAGGGTCGGGGGGCTCCTACGAGCAGTACTTC; CDR3aa: CASSPGSGGSYEQYF
d_gene: .; j_gene: TRBJ2-7; v_gene: TRBV29-1; abundance: .; CDR3nt: TGCAGCGTTGAGTATTACTGCGAGCAGTACTTC; CDR3aa: CSVEYYCEQYF
d_gene: TRBD2; j_gene: TRBJ2-1; v_gene: TRBV24-1; abundance: .; CDR3nt: TGTGCCACCAGTGAATCGGGAGGCTCCAACAATGAGCAGTTCTTC; CDR3aa: CATSESGGSNNEQFF
d_gene: TRBD2; j_gene: TRBJ2-1; v_gene: TRBV7-9; abundance: .; CDR3nt: TGTGCCAGCAGCTCCCGACTAGCGTCCTACAATGAGCAGTCCTTC; CDR3aa: CASSSRLASYNEQSF
d_gene: .; j_gene: TRBJ1-3; v_gene: TRBV20-1; abundance: once; CDR3nt: TGCAGTGCTAGAGTTACAGGGCTCTCTGGAAACACCATATATTTT; CDR3aa: CSARVTGLSGNTIYF
d_gene: .; j_gene: TRBJ2-6; v_gene: TRBV28; abundance: many; CDR3nt: TGTGCCAGCAGTTTACGGGGAGCTGGGGCCAACGTCCTGACTTTC; CDR3aa: CASSLRGAGANVLTF
d_gene: .; j_gene: TRBJ2-7; v_gene: TRBV29-1; abundance: .; CDR3nt: TGCAGCGTTGAAGGTTTGTCAGGGAAGACCTACGAGCAGTACTTC; CDR3aa: CSVEGLSGKTYEQYF
d_gene: .; j_gene: TRBJ2-1; v_gene: TRBV20-1; abundance: .; CDR3nt: TGCAGTGCACCGACTAGTCGAAAATACAATGAGCAGTTCTTC; CDR3aa: CSAPTSRKYNEQFF
d_gene: .; j_gene: TRBJ1-1; v_gene: TRBV12-3/TRBV12-4; abundance: .; CDR3nt: TGTGCCAGCACCCTTCATAACACTGAAGCTTTCTTT; CDR3aa: CASTLHNTEAFF
d_gene: .; j_gene: TRBJ2-2; v_gene: TRBV11-3; abundance: .; CDR3nt: TGTGCCAGCTTAGGGACAATGAACACCGGGGAGCTGTTTTTT; CDR3aa: CASLGTMNTGELFF
d_gene: .; j_gene: TRBJ1-1; v_gene: TRBV11-3; abundance: few; CDR3nt: TGTGCCAGCAGCTTAGGGACAGCTAGGAACACTGAAGCTTTCTTT; CDR3aa: CASSLGTARNTEAFF